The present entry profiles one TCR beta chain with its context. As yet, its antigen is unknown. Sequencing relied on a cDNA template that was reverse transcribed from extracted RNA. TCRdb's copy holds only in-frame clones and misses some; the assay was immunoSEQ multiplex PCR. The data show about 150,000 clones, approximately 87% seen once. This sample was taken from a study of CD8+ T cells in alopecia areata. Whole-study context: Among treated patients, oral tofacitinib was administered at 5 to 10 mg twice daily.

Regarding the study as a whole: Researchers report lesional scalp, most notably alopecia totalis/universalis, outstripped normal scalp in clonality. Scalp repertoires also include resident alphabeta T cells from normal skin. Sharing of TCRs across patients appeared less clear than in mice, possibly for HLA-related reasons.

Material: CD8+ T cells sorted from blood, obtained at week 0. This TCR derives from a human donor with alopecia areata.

The CDR3 protein is CASSLGQGILYGYTF. CDR3 DNA sequence: TGCGCCAGCAGCTTGGGACAGGGTATACTCTATGGCTACACCTTC. The rearrangement links TRBV5-1 to TRBJ1-2, with TRBD1 matching over 7 bases. The CDR3 runs to 15 residues. V was pared by 0 bases and J by 4 bases, with 6 bases of the junction left unmatched. Germline V gene lookup returns CDR1 SGHRS and CDR2 YFSETQ.